Detailed here is one TCR beta chain. This entry is derived from a study of technical replicates of blood from a few donors. The table came from immunoSEQ multiplex PCR; TCRdb's copy has only in-frame clones and leaves some out. This sample carries roughly 50,000 clones, about 95% of them seen once, and the ten largest clones take just over 3%. CDR1 and CDR2 from the germline V gene are LGHNA and YSLEER. This CDR3 has 16 residues. Trimming took 0 bases from V and 13 from J, leaving 21 bases between them. V usage is TRBV4-3 and J usage is TRBJ2-2; tentative D call: TRBD1 (5 bases). The sequence derives from a human donor in good health. Some clones in this sample may be carry-over from other donors' samples. The sequencing input was PBMCs. CDR3 coding DNA: TGCGCCAGCAGCCAAGAGCCCTTGGGGCCCAACATTTTGCTGTTTTTT. This translates into CASSQEPLGPNILLFF.